This TCR beta chain was profiled in a study of T-cell reconstitution after alpha-beta-depleted transplantation in children. Study outcomes and limitations: Several hundred expanded graft clones reportedly supplied alpha-beta T cells about two months after transplant.

The CDR3 is made up of 15 amino acids. The trim removed 5 bases at V and 4 bases at J, leaving 8 bases unmatched. From germline, CDR1 is MNHNS and CDR2 SASEGT. About this clonotype itself: Its specificity is not known.

The TCRbeta library incorporated unique molecular identifiers. TCRdb called the PCR reads again in MiXCR, with one record for every CDR3 protein. The repertoire has 500,000 to 650,000 distinct CDR3 sequences, 11% of them found once; the top ten carry 11% to 15%. The V call is TRBV6-1, the J call TRBJ2-1; TRBD1 matches at 7 bases. The sequence was obtained from a female patient between 2 and 15 years old who had a stem cell transplant for aplastic anemia, so the T cells may come from the graft donor. The sample was PBMCs, mostly from graft donor cells, taken 180 days after TCRalphabeta/CD19-depleted stem cell transplant. CDR3: CASSQTQGWYNEQFF. Here the CDR3 DNA reads TGTGCCAGCAGTCAAACACAGGGGTGGTACAATGAGCAGTTCTTC.